The clone carrying this T cell receptor beta chain came up a few times. One end of the junction does not line up with germline, which may come from a read error. Measured with immunoSEQ multiplex PCR; TCRdb has only the in-frame clones, and not every one. Here the sample spans about 480,000 clones, approximately 90% being singletons. The data belong to a study of blood T cell repertoires in COVID-19. Study-level information: Spain, Italy and the United States supplied samples that represented acute and convalescent COVID-19. PBMCs, B-cell-depleted T cells, or T cells were the source of the cDNA or gDNA that made up the material.

Participants were placed into cohorts based on the clinical history they reported. Among Cohort 3 donors, those recovered had two negative PCRs, clearance, or symptom resolution. Per the germline V gene, CDR1 is MGHDK and CDR2 is SYGVNS. The CDR3 runs to 13 residues. J is TRBJ2-3 and V is TRBV25-1; weak D call: TRBD2 (5 bases). The sequenced material came from PBMCs or T cells enriched from blood (not recorded which). The TCR comes from a woman in her 40s who had recovered from COVID-19. CDR3 in DNA: TGTGCCAGCAGTGAATATGGTGGGGAGAAAAATTTTTTT. This sequence encodes CASSEYGGEKNFF.